The present T cell receptor (beta chain) was sequenced within a study of blood T cell repertoires in COVID-19 (dated by TCRdb to about 2020). In the study overall: Samples from collaborators originated in the United States, Italy and Spain and spanned both the acute and convalescent phases of COVID-19. The prospective study material was composed of cDNA or gDNA derived from T cells, B-cell-depleted T cells, or PBMCs. Subjects who had been exposed to COVID-19, were actively infected with it, or had recovered from it provided the deeply sampled blood TCRbeta repertoires that made up the dataset. The repertoires were made available in a free public database intended to serve as a resource for research on the immune response to SARS-CoV-2. Samples came from the ongoing ImmuneRACE study (first 160 participants) plus 1,254 subjects from 6 global collaborators. A de-identified subject ID, COVID-19 status, age in years and sex were almost always included in the sample metadata. HLA class I and class II types, where available, came from metadata supplied by the sample provider rather than from assay-based typing. Summary of the overall study and its limitations: The amount of clinical and demographic metadata varied by source and participant and was provided uncurated.

Collaborating institutions collected whole blood in K2EDTA tubes following their own protocols. For TCRbeta analysis, collaborators shipped samples in one of three forms: frozen whole blood, isolated PBMCs, or DNA extracted from either of those sample types. TCRbeta CDR3 regions were amplified from genomic DNA by means of the immunoSEQ Assay, a bias-controlled multiplex PCR. Per the source publication's procedure: The number of nucleated cells in each sample was estimated from the amplification of reference gene primers within the assay. To quantify the absolute abundance of each unique TCRbeta CDR3 rearrangement, sequence reads were collapsed and filtered. Productive Simpson clonality was computed per sample as the square root of Simpson's diversity index over productive rearrangements. TCRdb stores this immuneACCESS table with in-frame sequences only. Part of the clones is absent; in the studies checked, under half of the shortfall reflects unresolved V genes, and no reason is known for the rest. V, J and clone size are those of that table, while D and trimming were read from the DNA. This sample lists approximately 150,000 clones; 81% were detected once. The top ten clonotypes cover approximately 11% of the sample.

Details on this clone: No cognate antigen has been identified for it. No clone much larger than this one lies a single base away; base qualities are absent.

V loses 0 bases at its end and J loses 3 bases; junction bases beyond the gene matches: 11. The CDR3 starts with the cysteine, ends with the phenylalanine, and has 17 residues. Of all the DNA, just the CDR3 is kept, 51 bases in frame from base 1. The germline V gene specifies ENHRY as CDR1 and SYGVKD as CDR2. Source material: peripheral blood. The rearranged chain carries TRBV10-3 and TRBJ2-7, with 7 bases in between that match TRBD1. The sequence came from a man aged 60-69 years with active or convalescent COVID-19. The CDR3 reads as follows: CAISESPGQLYFYEQYF. The sequenced DNA: TGTGCCATCAGTGAGTCTCCGGGACAGCTATACTTCTACGAGCAGTACTTC.